The 15 T cell receptor beta chains below come from one sample, sequenced in a study of blood T cell repertoires in COVID-19. Method: immunoSEQ multiplex PCR; TCRdb's copy keeps in-frame clones and lacks some. The sample contains some 260,000 clones, about nine tenths of which appear only once. Sequencing was carried out using PBMCs or T cells enriched from blood (not recorded which). The receptors shown here come from a woman in her twenties or thirties with acute COVID-19.

The chain has TRBV19 and TRBJ2-7, with D possibly being TRBD1 (5 bases). The CDR3 runs 15 residues. The V gene lost 1 base and the J gene lost 2 bases, with 12 bases spanning the gap. Germline CDR1 LNHDA, CDR2 SQIVND (reference sequence). This CDR3 reads CASSIGWGSTYEQYF. The CDR3 nucleotides are TGTGCCAGTAGTATAGGTTGGGGCAGCACCTACGAGCAGTACTTC.

The rearrangement links TRBV7-8 to TRBJ2-2; D may be TRBD2 (6 bases). The CDR3 spans 16 residues. V shed 0 bases and J shed 4 bases, with 12 bases lying between them. Germline V gene data show CDR1 as SGHVS and CDR2 as FQNEAQ. CDR3 nucleotides: TGTGCCAGCAGCTTAGCCAGGGCCGGGGGCACCGGGGAGCTGTTTTTT. Encoded protein: CASSLARAGGTGELFF.

The rearrangement joins TRBV29-1 to TRBJ2-1; D is perhaps TRBD1 (6 bases). The germline CDR1 and CDR2 sequences are SQVTM and ANQGSEA. The CDR3 loop spans 15 amino acids. Trimming cost V 1 base and J 2 bases, with 12 bases left between them. The CDR3 sequence is CSVEGGTFPYNEQFF. CDR3 nucleotide sequence: TGCAGCGTTGAAGGTGGGACATTTCCCTACAATGAGCAGTTCTTC.

This chain's CDR3 is CASSPFRGSYNEQFF. The CDR3 bases are TGTGCCAGCAGCCCCTTCAGGGGGTCCTACAATGAGCAGTTCTTC. The chain carries TRBV7-3 and TRBJ2-1, with TRBD1 identical over 7 bases. The CDR3 extends over 15 amino acids. V lost 5 bases to trimming and J lost 1 base; unmatched junction nucleotides: 5. The germline V gene has CDR1 SGHTA and CDR2 FQGTGA.

The chain recombines TRBV7-3 with TRBJ2-7; weak D call: TRBD1 (7 bases). CDR1 is SGHTA, CDR2 FQGTGA, per germline. This CDR3 has 15 amino acids. The V gene lost 2 bases and the J gene lost 2 bases, with 13 bases spanning the gap. DNA of the CDR3: TGTGCCAGCAGCTTAGGGTCAGGGGGGACCTACGAGCAGTACTTC. It yields the protein CASSLGSGGTYEQYF. Using reference TRBV7-3 and TRBJ2-7 for the parts outside the CDR3, the full variable domain is GAGVSQTPSNKVTEKGKYVELRCDPISGHTALYWYRQSLGQGPEFLIYFQGTGAADDSGLPNDRFFAVRPEGSVSTLKIQRTERGDSAVYLCASSLGSGGTYEQYFGPGTRLTVT.

This rearrangement joins TRBV5-1 to TRBJ1-6, with 7 bases fitting TRBD1. The CDR3 totals 17 residues. The germline V gene has CDR1 SGHRS and CDR2 YFSETQ. Trimming removed 3 bases from V and 5 bases from J; junction bases left unmatched: 11. The CDR3 DNA sequence: TGCGCCAGCAGCTCGATGCGCGCGACAGGGAATAATTCACCCCTCCACTTT. This sequence encodes CASSSMRATGNNSPLHF.

The chain carries TRBV5-4 and TRBJ2-3, with 16 bases that match TRBD2. The germline V gene has CDR1 SGHNT and CDR2 YYREEE (reference sequence). This CDR3 is built from 18 residues. Unmatched junction bases numbered 7, after V lost 0 bases and J lost 6 bases. The CDR3 DNA is TGTGCCAGCAGCTTGGGGGGACTAGCGGGAGGGAACGGGGATACGCAGTATTTT. The encoded protein is CASSLGGLAGGNGDTQYF.

The V call is TRBV2, the J call TRBJ1-1; no firm D call. The CDR3 has 14 residues. Germline values: CDR1 SNHLY, CDR2 FYNNEI. Between the trimmed V and J ends, which lost 4 bases and 4 bases, there was a span of 13 bases. The CDR3 spells CASSGSRSGTEAFF. The CDR3 region has the DNA TGTGCCAGCAGTGGGTCGAGGTCGGGCACTGAAGCTTTCTTT.

V gene TRBV7-3 combines with J gene TRBJ1-2, with D maybe TRBD1 (5 bases). V shed 8 bases and J shed 6 bases, with 19 bases lying between them. This CDR3 spans 14 amino acids. The V gene's germline CDR1 is SGHTA and CDR2 FQGTGA. The CDR3 nucleotides read TGTGCCAGCGGCCCGCCCCATTTAGGGGATGGCTACACCTTC. Amino acids: CASGPPHLGDGYTF.

This chain links TRBV2 with TRBJ2-1; TRBD1 is a possible D gene (8 bases). The CDR3 runs to 12 residues. Germline lookup yields CDR1 SNHLY and CDR2 FYNNEI. V dropped 6 bases and J dropped 9 bases, with 12 bases sitting between them. The CDR3, as DNA: TGTGCCAGCAGGGACAGGGAGGGTGAGCAGTTCTTC. Amino acids: CASRDREGEQFF.

The table lists this clone with a few counts. The rearrangement uses TRBV7-6 and TRBJ2-1, with 9 nucleotides matching TRBD1. Germline trimming cut 4 bases from V and 6 bases from J; bases unmatched to any gene: 7. There are 15 residues in the CDR3. Germline lookup yields CDR1 SGHVS and CDR2 FNYEAQ. Here the CDR3 reads CASSSGQGRINEQFF. The CDR3 DNA is TGTGCCAGCAGCTCCGGACAGGGGAGGATCAATGAGCAGTTCTTC. The full variable domain, with the rest looked up from reference TRBV7-6 and TRBJ2-1, is GAGVSQSPRYKVTKRGQDVALRCDPISGHVSLYWYRQALGQGPEFLTYFNYEAQQDKSGLPNDRFSAERPEGSISTLTIQRTEQRDSAMYRCASSSGQGRINEQFFGPGTRLTVL.

The V gene is TRBV7-6, the J gene TRBJ2-5; 9 bases fit TRBD1. V lost 5 bases, J lost 3 bases, and 7 bases stayed unmatched. The CDR3 covers 15 residues. The germline CDR1 and CDR2 sequences are SGHVS and FNYEAQ. CDR3 bases: TGTGCCAGCAGCGGGGGGGGACAGGGAGAAGAGACCCAGTACTTC. This encodes CASSGGGQGEETQYF.

The chain employs TRBV27 and TRBJ1-6; 10 bases are a match to TRBD1. Germline CDR1 and CDR2: MNHEY and SMNVEV (reference sequence). The CDR3 spans 14 residues. Trimming took 4 bases from V and 9 from J; bases not matched to a gene: 3. The CDR3 nucleotides read TGTGCCAGCAGTTCCCGGGACAGGGGTTCACCCCTCCACTTT. Protein product: CASSSRDRGSPLHF.

The rearrangement joins TRBV21-1 to TRBJ2-7; TRBD1, the table's D call, was not compared with the DNA. TRBV21-1 is marked as a pseudogene. This CDR3 region has 13 residues. DNA of the CDR3: TGTGCCAGCAGCAAGAGGACAACCTACGAGCAGTACTTC. Its protein is CASSKRTTYEQYF.

The CDR3 DNA reads as TGTGCCAGCTCTACAGGGGCAGGTCCTTACGAGCAGTACTTC. This gives the protein CASSTGAGPYEQYF. V is TRBV2 and J is TRBJ2-7; 7 bases fit TRBD1. V gave up 8 bases and J gave up 4 bases; unmatched junction bases: 11. The CDR3 extends over 14 amino acids. In germline, CDR1 is SNHLY, CDR2 FYNNEI. Full variable domain (rest looked up from reference TRBV2 and TRBJ2-7): EPEVTQTPSHQVTQMGQEVILRCVPISNHLYFYWYRQILGQKVEFLVSFYNNEISEKSEIFDDQFSVERPDGSNFTLKIRSTKLEDSAMYFCASSTGAGPYEQYFGPGTRLTVT.